This TCR beta chain was retrieved from a study of blood T cell repertoires in COVID-19. Study summary: Sites across the United States, Italy and Spain contributed samples from acute and convalescent COVID-19. In each case, the material was cDNA or gDNA derived from T cells, B-cell-depleted T cells, or PBMCs.

Original methodology: Using reference gene primer amplification, nucleated cell counts were estimated. Repertoires were generated with immunoSEQ multiplex PCR, while TCRdb's copy carries only in-frame clones and drops some. That table is the source of V, J and clone size, and D and trimming were worked out from the DNA. The table includes over 120,000 clones, roughly 80% detected once. The CDR3 contains 14 residues. The V gene's germline CDR1 is LNHDA and CDR2 SQIVND (reference sequence). Deletions cut 4 bases from V and 6 bases from J, with 14 bases between. This clone came up a few times. This sequence originates from a woman between 45 and 65 years old with active or convalescent COVID-19. The V call is TRBV19, the J call TRBJ2-3; D may be TRBD1 (5 bases). Sequencing was done on a sample of peripheral blood. The CDR3 DNA reads TGTGCCAGTAGTAGCCCCACAGGTTCGGATACGCAGTATTTT. As protein: CASSSPTGSDTQYF.